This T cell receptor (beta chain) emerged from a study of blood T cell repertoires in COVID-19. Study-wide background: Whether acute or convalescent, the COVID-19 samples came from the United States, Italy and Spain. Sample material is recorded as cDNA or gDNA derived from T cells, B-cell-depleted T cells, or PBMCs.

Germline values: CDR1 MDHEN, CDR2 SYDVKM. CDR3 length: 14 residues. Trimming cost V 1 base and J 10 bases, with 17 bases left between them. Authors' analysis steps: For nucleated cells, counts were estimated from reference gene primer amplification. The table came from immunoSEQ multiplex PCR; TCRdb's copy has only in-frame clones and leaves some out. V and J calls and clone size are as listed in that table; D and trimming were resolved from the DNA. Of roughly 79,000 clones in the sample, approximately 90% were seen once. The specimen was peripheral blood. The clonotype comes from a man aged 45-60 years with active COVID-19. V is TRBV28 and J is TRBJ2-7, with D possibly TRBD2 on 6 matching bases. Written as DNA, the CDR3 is TGTGCCAGCAGTTTATCCGGCGGGACCCCCTCACAGTACTTC. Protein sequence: CASSLSGGTPSQYF.